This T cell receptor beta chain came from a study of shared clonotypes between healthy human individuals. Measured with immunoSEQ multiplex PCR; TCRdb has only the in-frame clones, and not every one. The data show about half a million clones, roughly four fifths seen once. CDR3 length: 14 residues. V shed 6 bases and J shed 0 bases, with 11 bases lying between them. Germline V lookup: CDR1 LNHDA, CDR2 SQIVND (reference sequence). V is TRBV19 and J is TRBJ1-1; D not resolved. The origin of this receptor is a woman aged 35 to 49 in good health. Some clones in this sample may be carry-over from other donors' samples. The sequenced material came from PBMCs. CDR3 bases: TGTGCCAGTAGCGCACCGACGGTGAACACTGAAGCTTTCTTT. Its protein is CASSAPTVNTEAFF.